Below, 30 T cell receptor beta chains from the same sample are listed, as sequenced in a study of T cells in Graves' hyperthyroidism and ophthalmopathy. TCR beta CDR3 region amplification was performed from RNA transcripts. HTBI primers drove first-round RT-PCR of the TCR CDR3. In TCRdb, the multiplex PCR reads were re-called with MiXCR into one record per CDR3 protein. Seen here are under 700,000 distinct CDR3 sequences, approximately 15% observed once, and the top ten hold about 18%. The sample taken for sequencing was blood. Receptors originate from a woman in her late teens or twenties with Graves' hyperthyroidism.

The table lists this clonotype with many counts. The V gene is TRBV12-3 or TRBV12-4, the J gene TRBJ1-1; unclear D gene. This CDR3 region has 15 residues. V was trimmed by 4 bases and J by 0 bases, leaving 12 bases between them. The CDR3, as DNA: TGTGCCAGCAGTTCGGCGGGTTCCATGAACACTGAAGCTTTCTTT. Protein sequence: CASSSAGSMNTEAFF.

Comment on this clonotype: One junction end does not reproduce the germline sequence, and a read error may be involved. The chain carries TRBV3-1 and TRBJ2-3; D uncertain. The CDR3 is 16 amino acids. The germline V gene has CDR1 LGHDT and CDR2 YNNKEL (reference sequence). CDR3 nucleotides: TGTGCCGGCAGCCCCTCTGGTGGGGTAAACACAGATACGCAGTATTTT. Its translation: CAGSPSGGVNTDTQYF.

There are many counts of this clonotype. This chain's CDR3 is CASRFGLSQETQYF. In DNA form, the CDR3 reads TGTGCCAGCAGGTTCGGACTATCCCAAGAGACCCAGTACTTC. The chain uses TRBV12-3 or TRBV12-4 and TRBJ2-5, with D possibly TRBD2 on 6 matching bases. The CDR3 sequence is 14 residues long. Trimming left V 6 bases short and J 1 base short, with 12 bases between.

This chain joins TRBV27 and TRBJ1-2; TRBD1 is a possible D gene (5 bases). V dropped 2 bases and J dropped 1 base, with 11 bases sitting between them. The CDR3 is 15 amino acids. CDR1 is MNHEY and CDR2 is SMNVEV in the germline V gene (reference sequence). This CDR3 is CASSLLPGLNYGYTF. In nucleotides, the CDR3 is TGTGCCAGCAGTTTACTCCCAGGGCTTAACTATGGCTACACCTTC.

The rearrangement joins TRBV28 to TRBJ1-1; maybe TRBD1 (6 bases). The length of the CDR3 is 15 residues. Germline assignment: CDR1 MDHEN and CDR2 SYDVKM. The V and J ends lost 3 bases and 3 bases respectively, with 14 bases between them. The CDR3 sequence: CASSFARDKDTEAFF. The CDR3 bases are TGTGCCAGCAGTTTCGCCAGGGACAAGGACACTGAAGCTTTCTTT.

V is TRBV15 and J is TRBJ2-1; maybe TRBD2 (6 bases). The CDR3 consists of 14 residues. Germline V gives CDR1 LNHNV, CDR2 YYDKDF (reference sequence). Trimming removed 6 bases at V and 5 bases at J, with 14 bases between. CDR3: CATRRRAGNNEQFF. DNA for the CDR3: TGTGCCACCAGACGGAGGGCCGGGAACAATGAGCAGTTCTTC.

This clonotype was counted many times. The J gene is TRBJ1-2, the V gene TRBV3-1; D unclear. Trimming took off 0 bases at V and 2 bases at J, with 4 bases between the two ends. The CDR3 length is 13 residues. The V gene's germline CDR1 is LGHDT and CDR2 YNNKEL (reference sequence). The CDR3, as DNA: TGTGCCAGCAGCCAAGAGAGGAACTATGGCTACACCTTC. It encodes CASSQERNYGYTF.

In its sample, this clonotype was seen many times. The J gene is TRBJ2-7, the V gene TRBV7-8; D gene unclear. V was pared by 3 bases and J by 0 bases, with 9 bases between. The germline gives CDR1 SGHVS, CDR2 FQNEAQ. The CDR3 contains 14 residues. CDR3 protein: CASSFRPISYEQYF. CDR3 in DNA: TGTGCCAGCAGCTTCCGACCGATCTCCTACGAGCAGTACTTC.

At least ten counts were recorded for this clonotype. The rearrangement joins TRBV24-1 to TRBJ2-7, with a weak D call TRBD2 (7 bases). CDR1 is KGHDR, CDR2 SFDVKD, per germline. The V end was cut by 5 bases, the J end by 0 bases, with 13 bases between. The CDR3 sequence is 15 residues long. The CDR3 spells CATSAGGRSSYEQYF. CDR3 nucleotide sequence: TGTGCCACCAGTGCGGGGGGCAGAAGCTCCTACGAGCAGTACTTC.

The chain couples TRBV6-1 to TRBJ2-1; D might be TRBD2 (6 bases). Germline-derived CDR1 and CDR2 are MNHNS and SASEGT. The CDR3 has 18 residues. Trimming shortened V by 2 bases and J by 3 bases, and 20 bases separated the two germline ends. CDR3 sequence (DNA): TGTGCCAGCAGTGAAAGAAGGGCAACCTGGAGGGGCTACAATGAGCAGTTCTTC. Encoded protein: CASSERRATWRGYNEQFF.

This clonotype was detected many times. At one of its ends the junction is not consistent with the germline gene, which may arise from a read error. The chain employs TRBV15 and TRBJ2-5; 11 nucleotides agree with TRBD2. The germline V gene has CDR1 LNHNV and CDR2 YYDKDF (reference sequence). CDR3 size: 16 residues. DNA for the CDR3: TGTGCCACCAGCGGAGAGACACTAGCGGGAGCGGAGACCCAGTACTTC. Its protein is CATSGETLAGAETQYF.

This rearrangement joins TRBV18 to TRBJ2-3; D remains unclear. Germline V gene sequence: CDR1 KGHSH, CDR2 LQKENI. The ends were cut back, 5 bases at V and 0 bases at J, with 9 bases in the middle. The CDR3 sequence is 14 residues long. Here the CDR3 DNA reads TGTGCCAGCTCATTGAGCGACAGCACAGATACGCAGTATTTT. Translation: CASSLSDSTDTQYF.

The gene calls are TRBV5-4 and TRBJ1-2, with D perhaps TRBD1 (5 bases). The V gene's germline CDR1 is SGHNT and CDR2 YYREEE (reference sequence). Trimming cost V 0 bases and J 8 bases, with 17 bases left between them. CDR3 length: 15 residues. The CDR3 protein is CASSLAKPGGEGYTF. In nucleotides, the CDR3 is TGTGCCAGCAGCTTGGCCAAACCCGGGGGGGAAGGCTACACCTTC.

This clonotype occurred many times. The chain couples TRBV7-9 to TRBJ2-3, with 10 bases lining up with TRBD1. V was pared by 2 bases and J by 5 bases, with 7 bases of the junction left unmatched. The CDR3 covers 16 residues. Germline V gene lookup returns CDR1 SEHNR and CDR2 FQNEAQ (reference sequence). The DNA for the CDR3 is TGTGCCAGCAGCTTAAGACCGGGACAGGGGAAAGATACGCAGTATTTT. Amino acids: CASSLRPGQGKDTQYF.

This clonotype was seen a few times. CDR3 bases: TGTGCCAGCGGCTTCCGCGACGAGCAGTACTTC. It yields the protein CASGFRDEQYF. The V gene is TRBV27, the J gene TRBJ2-7; no definite D call. Germline loops: CDR1 MNHEY, CDR2 SMNVEV (reference sequence). This CDR3 is 11 amino acids long. Trimming removed 8 bases at V and 5 bases at J, with 10 bases between.

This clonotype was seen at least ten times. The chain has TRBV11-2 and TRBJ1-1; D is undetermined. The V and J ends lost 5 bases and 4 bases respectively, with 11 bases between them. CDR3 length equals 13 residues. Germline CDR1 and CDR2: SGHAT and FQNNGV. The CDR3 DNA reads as TGTGCCAGCAGCCGTAGACCGGGCACTGAAGCTTTCTTT. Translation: CASSRRPGTEAFF.

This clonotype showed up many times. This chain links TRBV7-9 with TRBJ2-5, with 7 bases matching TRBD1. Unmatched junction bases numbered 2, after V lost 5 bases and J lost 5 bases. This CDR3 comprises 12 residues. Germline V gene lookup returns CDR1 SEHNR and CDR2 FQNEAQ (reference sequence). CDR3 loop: CASSRQGETQYF. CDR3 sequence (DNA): TGTGCCAGCAGCCGACAGGGTGAGACCCAGTACTTC.

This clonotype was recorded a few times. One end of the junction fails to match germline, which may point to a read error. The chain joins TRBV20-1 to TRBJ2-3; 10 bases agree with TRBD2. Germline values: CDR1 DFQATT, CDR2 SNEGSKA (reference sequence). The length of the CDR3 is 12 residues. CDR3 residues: CRASGSADTQYF. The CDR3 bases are TGCAGGGCTAGCGGGAGCGCAGATACGCAGTATTTT.

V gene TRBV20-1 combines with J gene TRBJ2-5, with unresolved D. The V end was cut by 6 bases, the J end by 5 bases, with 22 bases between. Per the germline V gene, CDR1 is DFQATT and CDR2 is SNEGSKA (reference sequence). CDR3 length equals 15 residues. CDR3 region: CSAPPTESLRETQYF. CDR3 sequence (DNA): TGCAGTGCACCCCCTACAGAATCCCTTAGGGAGACCCAGTACTTC.

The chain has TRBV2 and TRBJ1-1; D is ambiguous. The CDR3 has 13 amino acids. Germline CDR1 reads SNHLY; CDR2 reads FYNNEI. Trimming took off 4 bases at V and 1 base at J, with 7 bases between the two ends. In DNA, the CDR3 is TGTGCCAGCAGTGTTCCAGAGAACACTGAAGCTTTCTTT. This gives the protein CASSVPENTEAFF.

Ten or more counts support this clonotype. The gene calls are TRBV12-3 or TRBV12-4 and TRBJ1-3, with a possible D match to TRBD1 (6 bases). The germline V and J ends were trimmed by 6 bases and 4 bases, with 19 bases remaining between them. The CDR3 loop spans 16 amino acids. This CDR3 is CASSRRQVDAGNTIYF. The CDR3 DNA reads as TGTGCCAGCAGCCGCCGACAGGTTGATGCGGGAAACACCATATATTTT.

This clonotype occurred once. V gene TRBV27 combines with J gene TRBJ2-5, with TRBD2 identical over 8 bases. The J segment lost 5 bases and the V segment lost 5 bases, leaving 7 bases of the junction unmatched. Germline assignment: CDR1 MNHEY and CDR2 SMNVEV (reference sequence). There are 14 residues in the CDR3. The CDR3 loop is CASSREGGRETQYF. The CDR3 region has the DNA TGTGCCAGCAGTCGGGAGGGGGGACGTGAGACCCAGTACTTC.

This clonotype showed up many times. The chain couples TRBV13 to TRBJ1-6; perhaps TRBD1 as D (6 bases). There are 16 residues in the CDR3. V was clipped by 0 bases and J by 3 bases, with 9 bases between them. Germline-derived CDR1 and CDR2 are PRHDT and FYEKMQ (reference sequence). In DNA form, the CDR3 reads TGTGCCAGCAGCTTAGGTGCGGACAGCTATAATTCACCCCTCCACTTT. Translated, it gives CASSLGADSYNSPLHF.

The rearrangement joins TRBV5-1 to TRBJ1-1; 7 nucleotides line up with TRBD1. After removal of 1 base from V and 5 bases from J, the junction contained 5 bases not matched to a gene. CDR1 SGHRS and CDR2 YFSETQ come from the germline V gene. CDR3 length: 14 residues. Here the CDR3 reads CASSLSQGVTEAFF. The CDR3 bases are TGCGCCAGCAGCTTGTCCCAGGGGGTGACTGAAGCTTTCTTT.

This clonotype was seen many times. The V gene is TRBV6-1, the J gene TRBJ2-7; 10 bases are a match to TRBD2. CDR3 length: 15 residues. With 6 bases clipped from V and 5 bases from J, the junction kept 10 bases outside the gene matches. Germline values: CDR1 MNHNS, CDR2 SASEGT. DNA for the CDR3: TGTGCCAGCAGCGAGGTTGCTAGCGGGAGCGACGAGCAGTACTTC. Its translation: CASSEVASGSDEQYF.

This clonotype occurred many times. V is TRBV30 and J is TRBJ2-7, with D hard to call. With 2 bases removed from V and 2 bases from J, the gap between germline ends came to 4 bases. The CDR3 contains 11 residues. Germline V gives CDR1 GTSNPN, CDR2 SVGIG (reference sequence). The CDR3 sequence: CAWSSTYEQYF. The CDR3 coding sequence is TGTGCCTGGAGTAGCACCTACGAGCAGTACTTC.

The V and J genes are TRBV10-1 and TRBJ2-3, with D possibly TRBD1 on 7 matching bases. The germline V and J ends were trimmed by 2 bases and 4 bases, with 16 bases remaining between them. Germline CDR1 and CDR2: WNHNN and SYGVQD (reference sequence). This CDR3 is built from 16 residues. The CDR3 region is CASSEADRRGADTQYF. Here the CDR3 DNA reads TGCGCCAGCAGTGAGGCGGACAGGAGGGGTGCAGATACGCAGTATTTT.

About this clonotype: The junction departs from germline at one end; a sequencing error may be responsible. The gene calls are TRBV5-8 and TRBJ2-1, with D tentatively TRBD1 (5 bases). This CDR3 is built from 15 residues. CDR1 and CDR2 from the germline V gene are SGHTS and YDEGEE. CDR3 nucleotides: TGTGCCAGCAGCTTGGCAATTTGGGGCTACAATGATCAGTTCTTC. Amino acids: CASSLAIWGYNDQFF.

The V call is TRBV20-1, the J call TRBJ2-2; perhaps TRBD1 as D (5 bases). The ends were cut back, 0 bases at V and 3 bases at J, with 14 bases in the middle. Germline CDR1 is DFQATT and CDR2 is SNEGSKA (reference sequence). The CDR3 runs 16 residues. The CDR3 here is CSARDGREGDTGELFF. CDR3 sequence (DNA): TGCAGTGCTAGAGATGGCAGGGAAGGGGACACCGGGGAGCTGTTTTTT.

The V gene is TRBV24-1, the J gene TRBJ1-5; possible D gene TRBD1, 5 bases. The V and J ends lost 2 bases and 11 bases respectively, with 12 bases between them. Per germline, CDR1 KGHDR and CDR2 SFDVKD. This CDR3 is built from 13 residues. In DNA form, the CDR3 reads TGTGCCACCAGTGATTCTGACAGCCGGGCCCAGCATTTT. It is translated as CATSDSDSRAQHF.